Presented here are 29 T cell receptor beta chains from one specimen sequenced in a study of cytomegalovirus exposure and HLA in healthy donors (dated by TCRdb to 2017 to 2019). The receptor library was made with the immunoSEQ multiplex PCR assay. For the multiplex PCR, a mixture combining 60 forward primers for TCR Vbeta segments and 13 reverse primers for TCR Jbeta segments was used. TCRdb took over this immuneACCESS table, retaining in-frame rearrangements with V and J assigned. Such tables are incomplete; in checked studies, under half of the missing clones stem from an unresolved V gene, and the remainder is unexplained. The sample records 110,000 or so clones, approximately 74% of which are singletons. Around 4% of the sample is held by the ten biggest clonotypes. Sequenced sample: PBMCs. The receptors come from a woman between 40 and 55 years old in good health and CMV-seropositive.

A note on this clone: This CDR3 is also generated by other DNA sequences in the sample. The CDR3 DNA sequence: TGTGCCAGCAGGCAGGGTGGGACAGATACGCAGTATTTT. Protein product: CASRQGGTDTQYF. V usage is TRBV6-1 and J usage is TRBJ2-3, with D maybe TRBD1 (5 bases). The germline V gene has CDR1 MNHNS and CDR2 SASEGT. Trimming removed 6 bases from V and 3 bases from J, with 10 bases in between. The CDR3 spans 13 residues.

The chain carries TRBV5-6 and TRBJ1-1, with 10 positions matching TRBD1. The CDR3 is made up of 17 amino acids. The germline CDR1 and CDR2 sequences are SGHDT and YYEEEE. The J segment lost 3 bases and the V segment lost 1 base, leaving 9 bases of the junction unmatched. CDR3 sequence reads: CASSLTDRGSRYTEAFF. CDR3 in DNA: TGTGCCAGCAGCTTGACGGACAGGGGGTCGCGATACACTGAAGCTTTCTTT.

The chain joins TRBV5-1 to TRBJ1-2; 9 bases are a match to TRBD1. Germline CDR1 reads SGHRS; CDR2 reads YFSETQ. CDR3 size: 17 residues. J gave up 6 bases and V 2 bases, and 14 bases lay outside the gene matches. The CDR3 sequence is CASSFRADRGGLDGYTF. CDR3 bases: TGCGCCAGCAGCTTCCGAGCGGACAGGGGAGGATTGGATGGCTACACCTTC.

The table lists this clone with a count of one. The chain carries TRBV11-2 and TRBJ2-5; 8 nucleotides agree with TRBD2. V dropped 5 bases and J dropped 5; count of bases not matched to a gene: 4. This CDR3 has 13 residues. The germline V gene has CDR1 SGHAT and CDR2 FQNNGV. The CDR3 protein is CASSAGRVETQYF. The CDR3 nucleotides read TGTGCCAGCAGCGCCGGGAGGGTTGAGACCCAGTACTTC.

This sequence joins TRBV19 and TRBJ1-2; possibly TRBD1 for D (5 bases). This CDR3 is 13 amino acids long. CDR1 and CDR2 (germline): LNHDA, SQIVND (reference sequence). V lost 4 bases to trimming and J lost 1 base, with 7 bases between them. The CDR3 spells CASSTQVNYGYTF. As DNA, the CDR3 is TGTGCCAGTAGTACACAGGTTAACTATGGCTACACCTTC.

This clone was counted only a few times. V usage is TRBV14 and J usage is TRBJ2-3, with TRBD1 identical over 8 bases. V lost 4 bases, J lost 4 bases, and 10 bases stayed unmatched. CDR1 is SGHDN, CDR2 FVKESK, per germline. CDR3 length equals 16 residues. CDR3 nucleotide sequence: TGTGCCAGCAGCCGAGACAGGGGAAAGGCACCAGATACGCAGTATTTT. Translated: CASSRDRGKAPDTQYF.

The gene calls are TRBV6-5 and TRBJ1-3, with D unclear. Per the germline V gene, CDR1 is MNHEY and CDR2 is SVGAGI. This CDR3 has 15 amino acids. Trimming removed 2 bases from V and 6 bases from J, with 14 bases in between. The CDR3 coding sequence is TGTGCCAGCAGTTACGACGGATCACTAGAAAACACCATATATTTT. This codes for CASSYDGSLENTIYF.

The chain carries TRBV2 and TRBJ1-2; D is unclear. The V end lost 5 bases, the J end lost 6 bases, and 10 bases lay between the germline ends. This CDR3 has 12 residues. The germline CDR1 and CDR2 sequences are SNHLY and FYNNEI. CDR3 bases: TGTGCCAGCAGTTACACCTCCGATGGCTACACCTTC. Translation: CASSYTSDGYTF.

This clone showed up just a few times. The chain links TRBV18 to TRBJ1-4; no clear D. Looked up from germline, CDR1 is KGHSH and CDR2 is LQKENI. The CDR3 extends over 14 amino acids. V lost 2 bases and J 0 bases, leaving 4 bases between the germline ends. CDR3 region: CASSPAATNEKLFF. In DNA, the CDR3 is TGTGCCAGCTCACCAGCAGCAACTAATGAAAAACTGTTTTTT.

V is TRBV12-5 and J is TRBJ2-1; TRBD1 might be the D (6 bases). CDR1 is LGHNT, CDR2 FRNRAP, per germline. The CDR3 has 18 amino acids. Trimming left V 3 bases short and J 11 bases short, with 29 bases between. In DNA form, the CDR3 reads TGTGCTAGTGGTTTTGGGGGCGTAGATTTTATTTGGTTCCCGAAGCAGTTCTTC. Amino acids: CASGFGGVDFIWFPKQFF.

The chain uses TRBV6-5 and TRBJ2-1, with 8 bases fitting TRBD1. CDR1 and CDR2 (germline): MNHEY, SVGAGI. V lost 4 bases and J lost 0; bases outside the gene matches: 2. The CDR3 consists of 15 residues. CDR3 bases: TGTGCCAGCAGTTTGGACAGGGCCTCCTACAATGAGCAGTTCTTC. It translates to CASSLDRASYNEQFF.

The chain combines TRBV5-1 with TRBJ1-2; tentative D call: TRBD1 (5 bases). The germline V and J ends were trimmed by 1 base and 6 bases, with 10 bases remaining between them. CDR1 and CDR2 (germline): SGHRS, YFSETQ. The CDR3 sequence is 13 residues long. The CDR3, as DNA: TGCGCCAGCAGCTTGAGTGGGGGGGATGGCTACACCTTC. Its protein product is CASSLSGGDGYTF. The full variable domain, completed using reference TRBV5-1 and TRBJ1-2, is KAGVTQTPRYLIKTRGQQVTLSCSPISGHRSVSWYQQTPGQGLQFLFEYFSETQRNKGNFPGRFSGRQFSNSRSEMNVSTLELGDSALYLCASSLSGGDGYTFGSGTRLTVV.

J is TRBJ2-3 and V is TRBV11-3; D is perhaps TRBD2 (6 bases). This CDR3 comprises 15 residues. Germline loops: CDR1 SGHNT, CDR2 YENEEA. Trimming removed 4 bases from V and 0 bases from J, with 11 bases in between. The CDR3: CASSSGTGSTDTQYF. The DNA of the CDR3 is TGTGCCAGCAGCTCGGGGACTGGAAGCACAGATACGCAGTATTTT.

This chain uses TRBV4-2 with TRBJ1-5, with D unclear. Per the germline V gene, CDR1 is LGHNA and CDR2 is YNFKEQ. Trimming took off 3 bases at V and 0 bases at J, with 15 bases between the two ends. CDR3 length equals 17 residues. CDR3 in DNA: TGTGCCAGCAGCCAGGGAGAAAAAGGTCTTAGCAATCAGCCCCAGCATTTT. Amino acid sequence: CASSQGEKGLSNQPQHF.

The chain joins TRBV19 to TRBJ2-6, with D perhaps matching TRBD2 (7 bases). This CDR3 comprises 16 residues. Germline CDR1 reads LNHDA; CDR2 reads SQIVND (reference sequence). V shed 7 bases and J shed 0 bases, with 13 bases lying between them. The CDR3 protein is CASTRGATSGANVLTF. CDR3 nucleotides: TGTGCCAGTACACGGGGGGCAACCTCTGGGGCCAACGTCCTGACTTTC.

The chain links TRBV28 to TRBJ1-2, with 9 bases that match TRBD1. Trimming at V came to 5 bases and at J to 8 bases, leaving 12 bases not matched to a gene. Per germline, CDR1 MDHEN and CDR2 SYDVKM. The CDR3 totals 15 residues. The CDR3 region has the DNA TGTGCCAGCAGTGCGGGGACAGGGCTCTCTGCCGGCTACACCTTC. It is translated as CASSAGTGLSAGYTF.

This clone has a handful of counts. The chain employs TRBV18 and TRBJ2-7; no definite D call. CDR3 size: 11 residues. The V end was cut by 4 bases, the J end by 5 bases, with 6 bases between. Germline V gives CDR1 KGHSH, CDR2 LQKENI. DNA of the CDR3: TGTGCCAGCTCACAAACTAACGAGCAGTACTTC. This gives the protein CASSQTNEQYF.

This sequence joins TRBV5-1 and TRBJ1-1; D not resolved. Trimming removed 0 bases at V and 9 bases at J, with 18 bases between. Germline lookup yields CDR1 SGHRS and CDR2 YFSETQ. The CDR3 has 15 amino acids. The CDR3 loop reads CASSLGAPAGSQAFF. CDR3 coding DNA: TGCGCCAGCAGCTTGGGGGCGCCCGCGGGTTCTCAAGCTTTCTTT.

The chain carries TRBV30 and TRBJ2-1; 16 bases map to TRBD2. Germline trimming cut 4 bases from V and 6 bases from J; bases unmatched to any gene: 9. Germline V lookup: CDR1 GTSNPN, CDR2 SVGIG (reference sequence). The CDR3 spans 17 residues. CDR3 sequence reads: CAWNPPGLAGGGNEQFF. DNA for the CDR3: TGTGCCTGGAATCCTCCGGGACTAGCGGGAGGGGGCAATGAGCAGTTCTTC.

This chain connects TRBV5-1 to TRBJ2-2; 7 positions agree with TRBD2. V gave up 2 bases and J gave up 4 bases; unmatched junction bases: 2. This CDR3 region has 14 residues. Germline CDR1 reads SGHRS; CDR2 reads YFSETQ. The DNA for the CDR3 is TGCGCCAGCAGCTTCCCGGGGGGCACCGGGGAGCTGTTTTTT. Encoded protein: CASSFPGGTGELFF.

The chain combines TRBV7-2 with TRBJ2-7; TRBD1 aligns across 7 bases. CDR1 is SGHTA, CDR2 FQGNSA, per germline. The CDR3 is 15 residues long. J was trimmed by 5 bases and V by 2 bases; bases with no gene match: 9. The CDR3 DNA is TGTGCCAGCAGCTTAAGTGTCGCAGGGGGTAACGAGCAGTACTTC. The encoded protein is CASSLSVAGGNEQYF.

This clone was seen only once. This chain uses TRBV6-6 with TRBJ1-5; D remains ambiguous. CDR1 and CDR2 (germline): MNHNY, SVGAGI (reference sequence). Trimming cost V 5 bases and J 7 bases, with 12 bases left between them. CDR3 length: 13 residues. The CDR3 sequence is CASSDVGGQPQHF. The CDR3 nucleotides are TGTGCCAGCAGTGACGTGGGCGGGCAGCCCCAGCATTTT.

V usage is TRBV4-2 and J usage is TRBJ1-2; 7 bases line up with TRBD1. The germline V gene has CDR1 LGHNA and CDR2 YNFKEQ. Trimming cost V 4 bases and J 4 bases; bases outside gene matches: 9. This CDR3 comprises 15 residues. The CDR3 here is CASSRDPGQFYGYTF. In nucleotides, the CDR3 is TGTGCCAGCAGCCGGGACCCGGGACAGTTCTATGGCTACACCTTC.

This clone was seen a handful of times. The chain couples TRBV7-6 to TRBJ2-7, with TRBD1 identical over 9 bases. J was trimmed by 3 bases and V by 4 bases; bases with no gene match: 7. CDR3 length: 15 residues. Germline values: CDR1 SGHVS, CDR2 FNYEAQ. The CDR3 DNA is TGTGCCAGCAGCTCCCGGGACAGGGCGAACTACGAGCAGTACTTC. Encoded protein: CASSSRDRANYEQYF.

V and J are TRBV7-9 and TRBJ2-1; D not certain. V shed 1 base and J shed 8 bases, with 24 bases lying between them. This CDR3 has 18 residues. CDR1 is SEHNR and CDR2 is FQNEAQ in the germline V gene (reference sequence). The CDR3 DNA sequence: TGTGCCAGCAGCTTAGGAGGATACCGAAGGCAGTTCCCGCATGAGCAGTTCTTC. As protein: CASSLGGYRRQFPHEQFF.

The chain uses TRBV29-1 and TRBJ2-5, with a weak D call TRBD2 (6 bases). There are 16 residues in the CDR3. Trimming removed 7 bases at V and 5 bases at J, with 26 bases between. Germline lookup yields CDR1 SQVTM and CDR2 ANQGSEA. The CDR3: CSAQADYSSSGETQYF. The CDR3, as DNA: TGCAGCGCTCAGGCGGACTATTCATCTTCGGGGGAGACCCAGTACTTC.

This chain uses TRBV7-9 with TRBJ2-4; TRBD1 agrees at 11 bases. There are 15 residues in the CDR3. V trimming: 4 bases; J trimming: 3 bases; junction bases outside the gene matches: 2. The germline gives CDR1 SEHNR, CDR2 FQNEAQ (reference sequence). The DNA of the CDR3 is TGTGCCAGCAGCTCGGGACAGGGGGACAAAAACATTCAGTACTTC. This sequence encodes CASSSGQGDKNIQYF.

The chain links TRBV14 to TRBJ2-7, with a weak D call TRBD2 (6 bases). This CDR3 has 15 residues. With 0 bases removed from V and 6 bases from J, the gap between germline ends came to 15 bases. CDR1 SGHDN and CDR2 FVKESK come from the germline V gene. The CDR3 protein is CASSQDGGVAGEQYF. DNA of the CDR3: TGTGCCAGCAGCCAAGATGGAGGGGTGGCGGGCGAGCAGTACTTC.

The chain joins TRBV27 to TRBJ2-2; D is unclear. Germline CDR1 reads MNHEY; CDR2 reads SMNVEV (reference sequence). The CDR3 runs 14 residues. V was trimmed by 3 bases and J by 1 base, leaving 6 bases between them. This chain's CDR3 is CASSFLKNTGELFF. CDR3 DNA: TGTGCCAGCAGTTTCCTAAAGAACACCGGGGAGCTGTTTTTT.